This TCR beta chain was recovered during a study of T cell responses to AZD1222 COVID-19 vaccine. Study-wide results and caveats: Nearly half of the spike-specific TCRs reportedly recognize variant regions that carry no mutations. Across spike, vaccine-associated CD4 TCRs were found, dominant at 160-218 and 743-854.

The protocol was immunoSEQ multiplex PCR, while the TCRdb copy is restricted to in-frame clones and leaves out a portion. This table holds 250,000 to 300,000 clones, roughly 93% found once. Notes on this clone: Its target is unknown. Other DNA sequences in the same sample also yield this CDR3.

V was clipped by 4 bases and J by 3 bases, with 5 bases between them. The CDR3 is made up of 11 amino acids. From germline, CDR1 is SGHRS and CDR2 YFSETQ. This TCR came from an adult who received the AZD1222 COVID-19 vaccine. The V and J genes are TRBV5-1 and TRBJ2-7, with D hard to call. The sequencing used peripheral blood, collected 28 days after the second AZD1222 dose. In DNA form, the CDR3 reads TGCGCCAGCAGCGCCGACTACGAGCAGTACTTC. It encodes CASSADYEQYF.